This entry features one TCR beta chain sequence. The data originate from a study of blood T cell repertoires in COVID-19. Looking at the study overall: PBMCs, B-cell-depleted T cells, or T cells provided the cDNA or gDNA that made up the material.

Profiled with immunoSEQ multiplex PCR; TCRdb holds only in-frame clones, not every one. Of tens of thousands of clones in the sample, roughly 85% are singletons; the top ten hold around 17%. Enrolment of Seattle patients took place during active infection, and they were followed longitudinally. CDR3 size: 15 residues. Trimming cost V 8 bases and J 2 bases; bases outside gene matches: 7. CDR1 is KGHSH and CDR2 is LQKENI in the germline V gene. J is TRBJ2-2 and V is TRBV18; the match to TRBD1 covers 8 bases. Sequenced sample: peripheral blood. This receptor was taken from an older woman with COVID-19, enrolled during active disease. The CDR3 DNA reads TGTGCCAGCCGCGAACAGGGGGTTAACACCGGGGAGCTGTTTTTT. Protein: CASREQGVNTGELFF.